This TCR beta chain originates from a study of blood T cell repertoires in COVID-19. Overall study: Both acute and convalescent COVID-19 samples were obtained from the United States, Italy and Spain. The analysed material was cDNA or gDNA that came from T cells, B-cell-depleted T cells, or PBMCs.

V shed 5 bases, J shed 7 bases, and the junction held 10 bases outside the gene matches. Germline V gene data show CDR1 as PRHDT and CDR2 as FYEKMQ (reference sequence). There are 15 residues in the CDR3. In the authors' methods: Counts of nucleated cells, estimated from reference gene primer amplification, were obtained. Generated by immunoSEQ multiplex PCR, the TCRdb table keeps only in-frame clones and is missing some. V and J calls and clone size are as listed in that table; D and trimming were resolved from the DNA. The repertoire holds about 130,000 clones, with approximately 82% as singletons.

This receptor was obtained from a woman aged 45 to 65 with acute or convalescent COVID-19. The sequenced material came from peripheral blood. The chain recombines TRBV13 with TRBJ2-3; 9 bases map to TRBD2. This CDR3 reads CASSPRFSGGNTQYF. Here the CDR3 DNA reads TGTGCCAGCAGCCCCCGGTTTAGCGGGGGAAATACGCAGTATTTT.